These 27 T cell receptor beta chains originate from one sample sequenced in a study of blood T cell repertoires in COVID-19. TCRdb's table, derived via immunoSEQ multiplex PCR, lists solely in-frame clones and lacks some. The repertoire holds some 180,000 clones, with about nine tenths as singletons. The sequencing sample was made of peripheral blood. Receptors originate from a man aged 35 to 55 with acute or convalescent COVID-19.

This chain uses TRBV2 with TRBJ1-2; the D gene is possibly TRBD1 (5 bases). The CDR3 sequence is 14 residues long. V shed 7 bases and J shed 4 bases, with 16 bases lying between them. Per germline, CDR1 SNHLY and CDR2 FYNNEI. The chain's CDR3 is CASIGPGGSYGYTF. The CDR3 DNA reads TGTGCCAGCATTGGCCCGGGGGGGAGCTATGGCTACACCTTC. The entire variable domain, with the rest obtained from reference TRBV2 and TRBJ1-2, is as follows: EPEVTQTPSHQVTQMGQEVILRCVPISNHLYFYWYRQILGQKVEFLVSFYNNEISEKSEIFDDQFSVERPDGSNFTLKIRSTKLEDSAMYFCASIGPGGSYGYTFGSGTRLTVV.

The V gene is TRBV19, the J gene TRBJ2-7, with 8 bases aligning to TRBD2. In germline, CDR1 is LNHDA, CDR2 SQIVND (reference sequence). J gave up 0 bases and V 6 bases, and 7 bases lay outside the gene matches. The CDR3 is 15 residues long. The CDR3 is CASSPGGASSYEQYF. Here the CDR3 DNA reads TGTGCCAGTAGCCCCGGGGGGGCGAGCTCCTACGAGCAGTACTTC.

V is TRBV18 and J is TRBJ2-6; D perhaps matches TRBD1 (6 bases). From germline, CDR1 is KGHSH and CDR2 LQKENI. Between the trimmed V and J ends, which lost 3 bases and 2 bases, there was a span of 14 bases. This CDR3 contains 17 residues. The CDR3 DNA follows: TGTGCCAGCTCACCCTACAGGGATACAACTGGGGCCAACGTCCTGACTTTC. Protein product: CASSPYRDTTGANVLTF.

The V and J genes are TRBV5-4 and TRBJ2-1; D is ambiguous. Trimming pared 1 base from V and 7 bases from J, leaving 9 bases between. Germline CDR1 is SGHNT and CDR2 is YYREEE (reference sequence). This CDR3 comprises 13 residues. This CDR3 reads CASSLPDKNEQFF. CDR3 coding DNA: TGTGCCAGCAGCTTGCCAGATAAAAATGAGCAGTTCTTC.

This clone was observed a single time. The CDR3, as DNA: TGTGCCAGCCTCCCGGTCCAGGGGTGGAATGAGCAGTTCTTC. It specifies CASLPVQGWNEQFF. This rearrangement joins TRBV2 to TRBJ2-1, with a possible D match to TRBD1 (6 bases). CDR1 is SNHLY and CDR2 is FYNNEI in the germline V gene. Trimming left V 8 bases short and J 7 bases short, with 18 bases between. The CDR3 runs to 14 residues.

The CDR3 region has the DNA TGTGCCAGCAGCTTGAGCCCAGGGGACGAGTACGAGCAGTACTTC. Protein: CASSLSPGDEYEQYF. The gene calls are TRBV5-6 and TRBJ2-7, with a weak D call TRBD1 (6 bases). Looked up from germline, CDR1 is SGHDT and CDR2 is YYEEEE. CDR3 length: 15 amino acids. V lost 1 base, J lost 4 bases, and 15 bases lay in between.

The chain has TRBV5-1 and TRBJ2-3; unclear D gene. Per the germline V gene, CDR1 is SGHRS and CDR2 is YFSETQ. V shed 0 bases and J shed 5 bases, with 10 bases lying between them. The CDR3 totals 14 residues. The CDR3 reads CASSLGQAKDTQYF. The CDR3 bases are TGCGCCAGCAGCTTGGGGCAGGCGAAAGATACGCAGTATTTT.

In DNA form, the CDR3 reads TGTGCCAGCAGTGACCGAGACAGGACGGGGGCCAACGTCCTGACTTTC. Amino acids: CASSDRDRTGANVLTF. This chain uses TRBV25-1 with TRBJ2-6; D might be TRBD1 (6 bases). Trimming removed 3 bases from V and 4 bases from J, with 13 bases in between. The CDR3 covers 16 residues. In germline, CDR1 is MGHDK, CDR2 SYGVNS. Filled out from reference TRBV25-1 and TRBJ2-6, the complete variable domain reads EADIYQTPRYLVIGTGKKITLECSQTMGHDKMYWYQQDPGMELHLIHYSYGVNSTEKGDLSSESTVSRIRTEHFPLTLESARPSHTSQYLCASSDRDRTGANVLTFGAGSRLTVL.

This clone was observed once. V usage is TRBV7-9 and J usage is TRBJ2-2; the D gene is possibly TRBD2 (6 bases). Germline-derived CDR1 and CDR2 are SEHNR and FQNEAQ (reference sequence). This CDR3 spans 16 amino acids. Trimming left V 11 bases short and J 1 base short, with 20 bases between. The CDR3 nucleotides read TGTGCCGGAGGGGCAACGTCGAATATGAACACCGGGGAGCTGTTTTTT. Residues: CAGGATSNMNTGELFF.

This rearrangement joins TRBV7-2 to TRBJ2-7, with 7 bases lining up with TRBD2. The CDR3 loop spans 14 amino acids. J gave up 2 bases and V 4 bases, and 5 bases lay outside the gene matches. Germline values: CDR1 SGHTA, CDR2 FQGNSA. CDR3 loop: CASSWGGSPYEQYF. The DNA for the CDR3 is TGTGCCAGCAGCTGGGGGGGGTCCCCCTACGAGCAGTACTTC.

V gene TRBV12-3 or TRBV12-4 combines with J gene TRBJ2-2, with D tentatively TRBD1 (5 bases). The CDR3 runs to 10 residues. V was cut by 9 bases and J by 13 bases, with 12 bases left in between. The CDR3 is CARSSQGLFF. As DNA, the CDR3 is TGTGCCAGGTCGTCGCAGGGGCTGTTTTTT.

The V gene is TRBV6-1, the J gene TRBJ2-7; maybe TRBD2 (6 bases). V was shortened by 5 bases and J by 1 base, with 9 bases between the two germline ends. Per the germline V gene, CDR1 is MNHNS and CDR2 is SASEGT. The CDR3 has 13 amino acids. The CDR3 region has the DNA TGTGCCAGCAGTTATGGGGGGTCCTACGAGCAGTACTTC. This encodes CASSYGGSYEQYF.

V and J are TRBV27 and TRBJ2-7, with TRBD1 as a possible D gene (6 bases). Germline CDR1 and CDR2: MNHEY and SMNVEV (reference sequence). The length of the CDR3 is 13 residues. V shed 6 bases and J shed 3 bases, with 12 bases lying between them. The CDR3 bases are TGTGCCAGCAGCCTTAGGGGGTTCTACGAGCAGTACTTC. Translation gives CASSLRGFYEQYF.

The CDR3 spells CASSHYGYTF. For the CDR3, the DNA is TGTGCCAGCAGTCATTATGGCTACACCTTC. V gene TRBV28 combines with J gene TRBJ1-2; no reliable D call. Germline lookup yields CDR1 MDHEN and CDR2 SYDVKM. There are 10 residues in the CDR3. Trimming shortened V by 5 bases and J by 5 bases, and 3 bases separated the two germline ends.

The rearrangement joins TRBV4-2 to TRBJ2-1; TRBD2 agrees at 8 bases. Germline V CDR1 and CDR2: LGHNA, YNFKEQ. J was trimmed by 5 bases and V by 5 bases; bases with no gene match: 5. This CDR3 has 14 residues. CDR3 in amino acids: CASSFQTSDNEQFF. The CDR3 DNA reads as TGTGCCAGCAGCTTTCAGACTAGCGACAATGAGCAGTTCTTC.

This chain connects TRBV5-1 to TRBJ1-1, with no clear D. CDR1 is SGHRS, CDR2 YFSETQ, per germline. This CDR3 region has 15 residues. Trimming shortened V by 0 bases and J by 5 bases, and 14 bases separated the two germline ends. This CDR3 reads CASSLEASGFTEAFF. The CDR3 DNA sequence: TGCGCCAGCAGCTTGGAAGCGTCGGGGTTTACTGAAGCTTTCTTT. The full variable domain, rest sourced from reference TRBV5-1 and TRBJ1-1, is KAGVTQTPRYLIKTRGQQVTLSCSPISGHRSVSWYQQTPGQGLQFLFEYFSETQRNKGNFPGRFSGRQFSNSRSEMNVSTLELGDSALYLCASSLEASGFTEAFFGQGTRLTVV.

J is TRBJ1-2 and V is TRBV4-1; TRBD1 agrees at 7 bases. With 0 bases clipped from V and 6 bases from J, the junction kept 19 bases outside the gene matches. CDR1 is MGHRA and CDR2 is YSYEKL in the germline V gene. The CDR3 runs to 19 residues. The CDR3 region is CASSQDFPPKTGAQDGYTF. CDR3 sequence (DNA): TGCGCCAGCAGCCAAGATTTTCCCCCTAAAACAGGGGCGCAGGATGGCTACACCTTC.

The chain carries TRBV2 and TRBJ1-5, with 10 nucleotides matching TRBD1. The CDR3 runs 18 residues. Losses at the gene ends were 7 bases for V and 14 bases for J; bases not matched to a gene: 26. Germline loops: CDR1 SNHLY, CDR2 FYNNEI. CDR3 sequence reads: CASTSISALGTGADRKHF. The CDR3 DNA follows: TGTGCCAGCACCTCGATCTCAGCGCTCGGGACAGGGGCGGATCGAAAGCATTTT.

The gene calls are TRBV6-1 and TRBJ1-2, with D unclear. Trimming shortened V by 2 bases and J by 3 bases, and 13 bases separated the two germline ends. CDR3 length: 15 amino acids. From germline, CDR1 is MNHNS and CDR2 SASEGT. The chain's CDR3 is CASSEIGRNYYGYTF. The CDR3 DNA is TGTGCCAGCAGTGAAATTGGCAGGAACTACTATGGCTACACCTTC.

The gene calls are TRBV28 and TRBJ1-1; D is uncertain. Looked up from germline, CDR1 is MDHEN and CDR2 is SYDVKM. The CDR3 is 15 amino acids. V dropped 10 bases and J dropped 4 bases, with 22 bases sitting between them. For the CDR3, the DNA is TGTGCCACCCTGTCCAGAGGGAGTCGGGGCACTGAAGCTTTCTTT. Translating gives CATLSRGSRGTEAFF. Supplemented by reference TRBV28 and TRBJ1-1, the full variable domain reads DVKVTQSSRYLVKRTGEKVFLECVQDMDHENMFWYRQDPGLGLRLIYFSYDVKMKEKGDIPEGYSVSREKKERFSLILESASTNQTSMYLCATLSRGSRGTEAFFGQGTRLTVV.

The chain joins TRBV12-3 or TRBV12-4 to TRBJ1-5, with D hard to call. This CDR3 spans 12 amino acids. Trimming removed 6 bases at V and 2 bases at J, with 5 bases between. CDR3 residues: CASRGGNQPQHF. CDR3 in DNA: TGTGCCAGCAGGGGAGGCAATCAGCCCCAGCATTTT.

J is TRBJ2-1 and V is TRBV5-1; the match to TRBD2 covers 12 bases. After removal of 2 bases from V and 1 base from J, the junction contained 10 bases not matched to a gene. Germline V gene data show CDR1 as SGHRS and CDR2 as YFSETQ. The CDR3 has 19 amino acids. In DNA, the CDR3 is TGCGCCAGCAGCTTCCCGGCTAGCGGGGGGGCTGGGTCCTACAATGAGCAGTTCTTC. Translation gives CASSFPASGGAGSYNEQFF. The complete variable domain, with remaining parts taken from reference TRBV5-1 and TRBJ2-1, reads KAGVTQTPRYLIKTRGQQVTLSCSPISGHRSVSWYQQTPGQGLQFLFEYFSETQRNKGNFPGRFSGRQFSNSRSEMNVSTLELGDSALYLCASSFPASGGAGSYNEQFFGPGTRLTVL.

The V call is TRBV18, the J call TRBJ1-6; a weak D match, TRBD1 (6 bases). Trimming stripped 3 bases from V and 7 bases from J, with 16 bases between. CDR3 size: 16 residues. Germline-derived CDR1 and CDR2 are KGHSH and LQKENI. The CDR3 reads CASSPGGRMENSPLHF. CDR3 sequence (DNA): TGTGCCAGCTCACCGGGGGGGCGCATGGAAAATTCACCCCTCCACTTT.

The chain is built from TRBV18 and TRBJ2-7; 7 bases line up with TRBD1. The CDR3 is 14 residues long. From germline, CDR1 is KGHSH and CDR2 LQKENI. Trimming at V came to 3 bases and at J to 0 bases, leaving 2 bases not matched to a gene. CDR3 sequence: CASSPGQSSYEQYF. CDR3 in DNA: TGTGCCAGCTCACCGGGACAGAGCTCCTACGAGCAGTACTTC.

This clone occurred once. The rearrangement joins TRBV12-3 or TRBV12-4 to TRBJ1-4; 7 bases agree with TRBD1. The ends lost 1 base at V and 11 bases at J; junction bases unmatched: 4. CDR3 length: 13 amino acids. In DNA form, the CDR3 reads TGTGCCAGCAGTTTAGGGGCAGGGGGTAAACTGTTTTTT. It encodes CASSLGAGGKLFF.

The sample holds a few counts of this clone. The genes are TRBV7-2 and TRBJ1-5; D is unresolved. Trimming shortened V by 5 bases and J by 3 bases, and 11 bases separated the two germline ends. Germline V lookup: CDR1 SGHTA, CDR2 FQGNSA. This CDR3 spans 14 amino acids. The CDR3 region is CASSPDPNNQPQHF. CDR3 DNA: TGTGCCAGCAGCCCAGATCCAAACAATCAGCCCCAGCATTTT.

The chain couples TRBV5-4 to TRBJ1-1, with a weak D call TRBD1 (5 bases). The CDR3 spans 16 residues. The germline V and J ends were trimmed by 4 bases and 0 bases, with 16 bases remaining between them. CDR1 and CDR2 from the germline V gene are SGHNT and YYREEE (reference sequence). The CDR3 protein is CASSPGLPDMNTEAFF. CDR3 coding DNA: TGTGCCAGCAGCCCGGGACTCCCGGACATGAACACTGAAGCTTTCTTT. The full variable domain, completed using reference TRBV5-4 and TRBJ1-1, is ETGVTQSPTHLIKTRGQQVTLRCSSQSGHNTVSWYQQALGQGPQFIFQYYREEENGRGNFPPRFSGLQFPNYSSELNVNALELDDSALYLCASSPGLPDMNTEAFFGQGTRLTVV.